These 17 T cell receptor beta chains were all obtained from the same sample, sequenced in a study of CD8+ T cells in alopecia areata. Extraction of RNA preceded its reverse transcription into cDNA, which served as the sequencing template. The method was immunoSEQ multiplex PCR; TCRdb's version includes in-frame clones alone and lacks a portion of them. Of approximately 100,000 clones in the sample, around 86% were seen once. Sample treatment: oral pan-JAK inhibitor, 5-10 mg twice daily. The sample consisted of CD8+ T cells sorted from blood, taken at approximately week 30, from a patient treated with tofacitinib. The receptors derive from a human donor with alopecia areata.

This chain connects TRBV5-4 to TRBJ2-7, with 7 bases that match TRBD1. In germline, CDR1 is SGHNT, CDR2 YYREEE (reference sequence). This CDR3 has 13 amino acids. V lost 9 bases and J lost 2; bases outside the gene matches: 8. The CDR3 loop is CAIRGQATYEQYF. In DNA form, the CDR3 reads TGTGCCATCCGAGGACAGGCAACCTACGAGCAGTACTTC.

The V gene is TRBV6-1, the J gene TRBJ2-7, with 9 bases aligning to TRBD1. The junction had 7 bases not matched to a gene; V was cut back by 10 bases and J by 3 bases. Germline CDR1 MNHNS, CDR2 SASEGT. This CDR3 is 13 amino acids long. The CDR3: CAIPGQGLYEQYF. The CDR3 nucleotides read TGTGCCATCCCGGGACAGGGCCTCTACGAGCAGTACTTC.

This rearrangement joins TRBV25-1 to TRBJ2-2; no clear D. Germline assignment: CDR1 MGHDK and CDR2 SYGVNS. V dropped 4 bases and J dropped 2 bases, with 11 bases sitting between them. CDR3 length equals 15 residues. The CDR3 loop reads CASSAENINTGELFF. The CDR3 DNA reads as TGTGCCAGCAGTGCAGAAAATATTAACACCGGGGAGCTGTTTTTT.

This chain links TRBV30 with TRBJ2-1, with D hard to call. This CDR3 region has 11 residues. CDR1 GTSNPN and CDR2 SVGIG come from the germline V gene (reference sequence). V was trimmed by 2 bases and J by 6 bases, leaving 5 bases between them. The CDR3 loop is CAWSTVNEQFF. CDR3 DNA: TGTGCCTGGAGTACCGTCAATGAGCAGTTCTTC. Combining the CDR3 with reference TRBV30 and TRBJ2-1 gives the whole variable domain SQTIHQWPATLVQPVGSPLSLECTVEGTSNPNLYWYRQAAGRGLQLLFYSVGIGQISSEVPQNLSASRPQDRQFILSSKKLLLSDSGFYLCAWSTVNEQFFGPGTRLTVL.

This clone was found once. The rearrangement links TRBV2 to TRBJ2-7, with 10 bases matching TRBD1. V dropped 6 bases and J dropped 5; count of bases not matched to a gene: 4. Germline V CDR1 and CDR2: SNHLY, FYNNEI. The CDR3 is made up of 13 amino acids. CDR3 bases: TGTGCCAGCAGAGACAGGGGGCTCAACGAGCAGTACTTC. Its translation: CASRDRGLNEQYF.

The V call is TRBV27, the J call TRBJ2-7; 9 bases line up with TRBD1. With V trimmed by 6 bases and J by 4 bases, 4 bases remained unmatched. This CDR3 is built from 13 residues. Germline CDR1 reads MNHEY; CDR2 reads SMNVEV (reference sequence). CDR3: CASSPGQGYEQYF. The CDR3 DNA sequence: TGTGCCAGCAGCCCGGGACAGGGTTACGAGCAGTACTTC.

V and J are TRBV27 and TRBJ2-3, with D perhaps matching TRBD1 (6 bases). The V gene lost 7 bases and the J gene lost 5 bases, with 13 bases spanning the gap. The CDR3 consists of 13 residues. Germline V CDR1 and CDR2: MNHEY, SMNVEV (reference sequence). The CDR3 DNA sequence: TGTGCCAGCACCGTAATACAGGGAGATACGCAGTATTTT. Translated, it gives CASTVIQGDTQYF.

The gene calls are TRBV19 and TRBJ1-4; a possible D gene is TRBD1 (5 bases). The V end lost 0 bases, the J end lost 6 bases, and 14 bases lay between the germline ends. Germline V CDR1 and CDR2: LNHDA, SQIVND (reference sequence). This CDR3 contains 16 residues. The CDR3 loop reads CASSIDLRGADEKLFF. CDR3 DNA sequence: TGTGCCAGTAGTATAGATCTAAGAGGGGCGGATGAAAAACTGTTTTTT.

V usage is TRBV18 and J usage is TRBJ2-7; TRBD1 matches 8 bases. The CDR3 runs to 16 residues. With 0 bases clipped from V and 7 bases from J, the junction kept 11 bases outside the gene matches. The germline V gene has CDR1 KGHSH and CDR2 LQKENI. This CDR3 is CASSPPPGQGRGEQYF. The DNA for the CDR3 is TGTGCCAGCTCACCACCGCCCGGACAGGGCCGAGGGGAGCAGTACTTC.

The chain recombines TRBV29-1 with TRBJ2-1; 10 bases map to TRBD1. V shed 0 bases, J shed 0 bases, and the junction held 2 bases outside the gene matches. The germline V gene has CDR1 SQVTM and CDR2 ANQGSEA. The CDR3 loop spans 16 amino acids. CDR3 in DNA: TGCAGCGTTGAAGATGGGACAGGGGACTCCTACAATGAGCAGTTCTTC. It encodes CSVEDGTGDSYNEQFF.

This clone was picked up a small number of times. The chain's CDR3 is CSATGKSIYNEQFF. The CDR3 region has the DNA TGCAGCGCAACCGGGAAAAGCATATACAATGAGCAGTTCTTC. The chain has TRBV29-1 and TRBJ2-1; the D gene is possibly TRBD2 (5 bases). The CDR3 totals 14 residues. Germline CDR1 SQVTM, CDR2 ANQGSEA. V lost 7 bases and J 4 bases, leaving 17 bases between the germline ends.

This chain uses TRBV27 with TRBJ2-1; D is uncertain. Trimming took off 2 bases at V and 3 bases at J, with 5 bases between the two ends. Germline values: CDR1 MNHEY, CDR2 SMNVEV (reference sequence). This CDR3 is 13 amino acids long. This chain's CDR3 is CASSLDGYNEQFF. Written as DNA, the CDR3 is TGTGCCAGCAGTTTAGACGGCTACAATGAGCAGTTCTTC.

This chain uses TRBV29-1 with TRBJ2-7; D is possibly TRBD1 or TRBD2 (5 bases each). The CDR3 totals 17 residues. The V gene lost 2 bases and the J gene lost 6 bases, with 26 bases spanning the gap. CDR1 is SQVTM, CDR2 ANQGSEA, per germline. The CDR3 DNA reads as TGCAGCGTTGAAAAGGGAAAGGGCTTAGTACCGAGGGGCGAGCAGTACTTC. Translated: CSVEKGKGLVPRGEQYF.

The count of this clone is one. V and J are TRBV6-5 and TRBJ2-5, with 9 bases that match TRBD2. The ends lost 2 bases at V and 11 bases at J; junction bases unmatched: 9. This CDR3 region has 14 residues. Germline-derived CDR1 and CDR2 are MNHEY and SVGAGI. CDR3 bases: TGTGCCAGCAGTTACGGGGCGGGAGGGAAAGAGCAGTACTTC. Translated: CASSYGAGGKEQYF.

V usage is TRBV7-9 and J usage is TRBJ2-2; TRBD1 matches 7 bases. CDR1 SEHNR and CDR2 FQNEAQ come from the germline V gene (reference sequence). CDR3 length: 16 residues. After removal of 4 bases from V and 0 bases from J, the junction contained 5 bases not matched to a gene. The CDR3 sequence: CASSSRDRANTGELFF. The CDR3 coding sequence is TGTGCCAGCAGCTCCCGGGACAGAGCGAACACCGGGGAGCTGTTTTTT.

The chain employs TRBV6-1 and TRBJ2-7, with unresolved D. Germline values: CDR1 MNHNS, CDR2 SASEGT. V lost 8 bases to trimming and J lost 0 bases, with 14 bases between them. CDR3 length equals 14 residues. This CDR3 reads CASPPDGSSYEQYF. CDR3 coding DNA: TGTGCCAGCCCCCCGGACGGAAGCTCCTACGAGCAGTACTTC.

J is TRBJ2-3 and V is TRBV27; tentative D call: TRBD2 (6 bases). The V gene's germline CDR1 is MNHEY and CDR2 SMNVEV (reference sequence). Trimming pared 0 bases from V and 2 bases from J, leaving 9 bases between. CDR3 length equals 15 residues. The CDR3 sequence: CASSLSASVTDTQYF. The CDR3 region has the DNA TGTGCCAGCAGTTTATCGGCTAGCGTCACAGATACGCAGTATTTT.